This TCR beta chain emerged from a study of shared clonotypes between healthy human individuals (dated by TCRdb to 2019 to 2021). For the study in its entirety: A few men and two women, aged 18 to 49 years, made up the cohort. For each donor, CD4 naive and CD4 memory were each run on three plates, CD8 naive on two plates, and CD8 memory on one plate. The study deeply sequenced blood TCR repertoires of about 5 healthy adults to estimate repertoire size and the extent of clonotype sharing between individuals. Different laboratories and diverse techniques were used to prepare libraries and sequence TCR repertoires, to increase sequencing depth and limit assay-specific biases. Each donor's leukapheresis produced roughly between roughly 0.85 and 9 billion PBMCs.

General findings and caveats noted by the study authors: Naive subsets generally had larger estimated clonotype richness than memory subsets did. About 5% of naive CD4, 3.5% of naive CD8, roughly 2.4% of memory CD4, and 0.4% of memory CD8 clonotypes were shared across a handful of donors. Pairwise subsampling led to the expectation that sequencing depth would affect the degree of clonotype sharing among donors. Compared with non-shared clonotypes, the clonotypes found in all four sorted-subset donors had higher generation probabilities. Because the study included only a small number of donors, the genetic and exposure-history diversity represented was limited. Only blood was sampled, and tissue TCR repertoires likely differ from those in blood. Rarefaction of sorted-subset datasets indicated incomplete sequencing despite the large sequencing depth.

Note on this clone: Its antigen is still unknown. No qualities accompany the bases; no much larger clone lies one base away.

The donors were healthy, HIV-negative adults who had no recently reported acute infections or vaccinations. Only Caucasian adults living in Nashville, Tennessee, USA were represented among the donors. CD4+ T cells were enriched by magnetic negative selection; naive cells were then positively selected on CD45RA, and the negative fraction formed the memory subset. After blood collection by leukapheresis, PBMCs were isolated using Ficoll-Histopaque density gradient centrifugation and then cryopreserved in the vapor phase of liquid nitrogen. Purity and quantity of every magnetically sorted T cell population were checked by analytical flow cytometry. Each sorted fraction had its genomic DNA isolated and then quantified by UV absorbance on a Nanodrop 2000c. The germline V gene gives CDR1 as ENHRY and CDR2 as SYGVKD. The CDR3, from cysteine to phenylalanine, totals 14 residues. CDR3 DNA only is kept here, 42 bases in frame from base 1. V and J are truncated by 8 bases and 6 bases respectively, leaving an intervening sequence of 14 bases.

Using the deep immunoSEQ assay, multiplex PCR amplified TCR CDR3 regions from genomic DNA. Extracted genomic DNA from each cell subset was distributed evenly across all wells of several immunoSEQ 96-well plates, and each plate was treated as a replicate. For sorted subsets, each replicate PCR was loaded with roughly 0.2 ug genomic DNA, equivalent to about 30,000 T cell genomes. Purified libraries were quantified with a Qubit 3.0 fluorometer, sized on a Bioanalyzer 2100, and re-quantified with the KAPA Library Quantification kit. Every immunoSEQ 96-well plate was sequenced on a separate single-read 150-cycle Illumina NextSeq 550 flow cell. The paper's data handling went like this. Because only junctional sequences without quality scores were contained in the immunoSEQ output, filtering matching that applied to full-length reads could not be performed. To assign V/J genes and CDR3, sequences were annotated using PyIR, a Python wrapper for IgBLAST v1.9, with IMGT germline references. Any read was removed if the V/J assignment was weak (E-value above 1e-6), the CDR3 was missing, or the read contained stop codons, out-of-frame junctions, or ambiguous translated residues. V3J clonotypes were defined by identical inferred V gene, J gene, and CDR3 amino acid sequence. The percentage overlap between two repertoires was calculated by dividing the number of shared unique clonotypes by the size of the smaller repertoire. Richness of each repertoire was evaluated using RTK rarefaction, the Chao1 estimator, and Recon v2.1 estimates of unobserved clonotypes. Generation probabilities for all TCRbeta clonotypes obtained by the gDNA method from a few donors were computed using OLGA. Entries here come from immuneACCESS through TCRdb and include only in-frame sequences with V and J called. Some clones fail to appear in such tables; in the studies checked, an unresolved V gene covers under half of the shortfall, and the cause of the remainder is unknown. V, J and clone size are those of that table, while D and trimming were read from the DNA. The sample yields about 2 million clones; roughly 95% were counted once. Together, the top ten hold under 0.15% of the sample.

This sequence originates from a man between 18 and 35 years old in good health. Sequencing was performed on naive CD4+ T cells sorted from blood. Sample cell subset or site, as interpreted from the label and publication: CD45RA+ positively selected. The rearrangement combines TRBV10-3 with TRBJ1-6; there is no confident call for the D gene. At the DNA level, the sequence is TGTGCCATCGCCCCGGCGATATCTAATTCACCCCTCCACTTT. The resulting protein is CAIAPAISNSPLHF.